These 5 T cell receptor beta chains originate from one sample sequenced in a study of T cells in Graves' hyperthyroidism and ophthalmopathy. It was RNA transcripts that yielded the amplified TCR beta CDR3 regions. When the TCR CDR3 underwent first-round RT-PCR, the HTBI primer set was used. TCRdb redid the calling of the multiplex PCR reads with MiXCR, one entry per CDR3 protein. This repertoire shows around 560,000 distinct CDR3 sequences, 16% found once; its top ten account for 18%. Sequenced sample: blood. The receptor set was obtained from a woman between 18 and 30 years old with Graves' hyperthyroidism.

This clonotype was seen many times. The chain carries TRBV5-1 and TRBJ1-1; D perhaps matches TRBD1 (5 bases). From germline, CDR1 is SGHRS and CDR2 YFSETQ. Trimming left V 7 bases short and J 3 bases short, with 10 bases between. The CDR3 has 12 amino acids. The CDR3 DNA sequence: TGCGCCAGCCGGTGGGGCGACACTGAAGCTTTCTTT. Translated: CASRWGDTEAFF.

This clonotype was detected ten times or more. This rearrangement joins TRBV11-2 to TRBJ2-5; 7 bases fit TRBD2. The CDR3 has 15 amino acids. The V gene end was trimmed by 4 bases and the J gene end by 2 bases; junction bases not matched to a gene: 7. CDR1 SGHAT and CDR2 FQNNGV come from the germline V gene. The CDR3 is CASSYSGLSQETQYF. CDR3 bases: TGTGCCAGCAGCTATTCGGGACTATCACAAGAGACCCAGTACTTC.

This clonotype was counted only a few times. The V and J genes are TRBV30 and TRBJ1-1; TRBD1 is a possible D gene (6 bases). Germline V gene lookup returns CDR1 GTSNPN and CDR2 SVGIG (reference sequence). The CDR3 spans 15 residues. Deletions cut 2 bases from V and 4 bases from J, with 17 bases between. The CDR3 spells CAWSRDRWRITEAFF. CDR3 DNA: TGTGCCTGGAGTCGAGACAGGTGGCGAATCACTGAAGCTTTCTTT.

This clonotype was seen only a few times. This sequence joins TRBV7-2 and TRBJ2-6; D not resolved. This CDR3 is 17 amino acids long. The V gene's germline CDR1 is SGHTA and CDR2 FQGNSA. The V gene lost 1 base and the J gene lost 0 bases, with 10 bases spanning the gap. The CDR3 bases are TGTGCCAGCAGCTTAGTTCCTATATCCTCTGGGGCCAACGTCCTGACTTTC. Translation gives CASSLVPISSGANVLTF.

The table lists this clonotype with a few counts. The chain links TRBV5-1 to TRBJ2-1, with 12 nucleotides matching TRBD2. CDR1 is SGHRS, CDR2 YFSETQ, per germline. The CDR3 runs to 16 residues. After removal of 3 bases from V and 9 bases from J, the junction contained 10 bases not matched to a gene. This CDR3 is CASSSTTSGSGGEQFF. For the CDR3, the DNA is TGCGCCAGCAGCTCCACGACTAGCGGGAGTGGGGGTGAGCAGTTCTTC.